The rows below give T cell receptor beta chains drawn from one sample of a study of CXCR3-negative and CXCR3-positive naive CD8 T cells. TCRdb re-called the 5' RACE reads; one entry per CDR3 protein, DNA not given. The specimen's table records 50,000 to 70,000 distinct CDR3 sequences. The sequencing sample was made of naive CXCR3+ CD8+ T cells from blood. The receptors were sampled from a human donor in good health. Some clones in this sample may be carry-over from other donors' samples. Each CDR3 is given with its conserved first and last residue.

v_call	j_call	cdr3_aa
TRBV4-3	TRBJ2-1	CASSPFGGGSHDEQFF
TRBV24-1	TRBJ1-1	CATSDNRREGAEAFF
TRBV7-9	TRBJ2-2	CASSSGVNTGELFF
TRBV18	TRBJ2-7	CASSPPGDSSYEQYF
TRBV12-3/TRBV12-4	TRBJ2-1	CASSSDWYEQFF
TRBV12-3/TRBV12-4	TRBJ2-1	CASSFSSGDIKVGNEQFF
TRBV28	TRBJ1-6	CASSLMSQQELHF
TRBV29-1	TRBJ2-7	CSVVGADEQYF
TRBV7-9	TRBJ2-7	CASSLGGRWQYF
TRBV28	TRBJ1-1	CASRLQGEVTEAFF
TRBV5-6	TRBJ2-7	CASKQGIYEQYF
TRBV6-6	TRBJ2-5	CASSYSGGSQETQYF
TRBV16	TRBJ2-1	CASKGLVESELFF
TRBV29-1	TRBJ1-2	CSVVSGAGYGYTF
TRBV5-5	TRBJ2-1	CASSFTQGAYNEQFF
TRBV11-2	TRBJ2-7	CASSFGPSGTYEQYF
TRBV6-2/TRBV6-3	TRBJ1-2	CASSYYGSGLQAAYGYTF
TRBV19	TRBJ2-1	CASNVMLAGNNEQFF
TRBV5-1	TRBJ2-3	CASTPRNTDTQYF
TRBV29-1	TRBJ2-7	CSVVLVGSAYEQYF